The clone carrying this T cell receptor (beta chain) occurred once. As yet, its antigen is unknown. This sample was included in a study of a mutant IDH1 vaccine in newly diagnosed glioma. Germline-derived CDR1 and CDR2 are MNHNS and SASEGT. V trimming: 6 bases; J trimming: 1 base; junction bases outside the gene matches: 4. The CDR3 sequence is 14 residues long. Assay used: immunoSEQ multiplex PCR; TCRdb lists only in-frame clones, some missing. Of about 32,000 clones in the sample, roughly four fifths were seen once. This sample's time point: week 35, safety follow-up. The investigators gave 300 ug of mutant IDH1 20-mer peptide in each vaccine dose, together with topical imiquimod. Each astrocytoma in the donors was new, WHO grade 3 or 4, IDH1-mutant and ATRX-lost.

The sequenced sample was PBMCs, obtained from a glioma patient whose treatment included an IDH1 peptide vaccine. The receptor's source is a man in his thirties or forties with glioma. The J gene is TRBJ2-7, the V gene TRBV6-1; 9 bases map to TRBD1. CDR3 sequence (DNA): TGTGCCAGCAGGCGGGGACAGGGATCCTACGAGCAGTACTTC. This gives the protein CASRRGQGSYEQYF.